This TCR beta chain was retrieved from a study of early T cells in non-severe SARS-CoV-2 infection. Overall study: Sequencing of bulk RNA from unsorted whole blood was done, without chain pairing.

V gave up 4 bases and J gave up 0 bases, with 11 bases separating them. The germline CDR1 and CDR2 sequences are SGHRS and YFSETQ. The CDR3 extends over 14 amino acids. The table lists this clonotype with a few counts. Unique molecular identifiers tagged individual cDNA molecules. Using its own MiXCR run on the 5' RACE reads, TCRdb lists one record per CDR3 protein. The data show 70,000 to 90,000 distinct CDR3 sequences, roughly 15% seen once. V usage is TRBV5-1 and J usage is TRBJ2-7; maybe TRBD2 (5 bases). Source material: whole blood. The sequence derives from an adult who was a healthcare worker with PCR-confirmed SARS-CoV-2 infection or an uninfected control (not recorded which). This CDR3 is CASSPGLTSYEQYF. In nucleotides, the CDR3 is TGCGCCAGCAGCCCCGGACTGACCTCCTACGAGCAGTACTTC.